The 28 T cell receptor beta chains presented below share a single source sample, sequenced in a study of CD8 T cells in acute hepatitis C reinfection. Study-level findings and limits: Preferential TRBV04 and TRBV06 usage appeared in all groups and was not explained by the naive pool.

Noted time point: acute HCV infection, within 168 days of estimated infection date. No in vitro expansion preceded sequencing of these hepatitis C virus-specific cells, which were studied ex vivo. Produced via immunoSEQ multiplex PCR; TCRdb's table is partial and in-frame only. The profile shows under 1,500 clones, around half of them singletons. The sample here was HCV NS3-1073 tetramer-sorted CD8+ T cells from PBMCs, taken during acute infection. The receptors were gathered from a woman aged 18-30 years who spontaneously cleared hepatitis C infection.

This clone was recorded a few times. The chain carries TRBV13 and TRBJ1-1; D unresolved. CDR3 size: 13 residues. Germline assignment: CDR1 PRHDT and CDR2 FYEKMQ (reference sequence). Trimming cost V 5 bases and J 4 bases, with 11 bases left between them. The CDR3 is CASSPARFTEAFF. DNA for the CDR3: TGTGCCAGCAGCCCGGCTAGGTTCACTGAAGCTTTCTTT.

The chain recombines TRBV4-1 with TRBJ1-5; 10 nucleotides line up with TRBD1. CDR1 is MGHRA, CDR2 YSYEKL, per germline. CDR3 length equals 15 residues. V trimming: 4 bases; J trimming: 5 bases; junction bases outside the gene matches: 5. The CDR3 is CASSRGTGDYQPQHF. CDR3 sequence (DNA): TGCGCCAGCAGCCGCGGGACAGGGGATTATCAGCCCCAGCATTTT.

The V call is TRBV4-2, the J call TRBJ2-7, with 9 bases aligning to TRBD2. The CDR3 length is 17 residues. The trim removed 6 bases at V and 2 bases at J, leaving 14 bases unmatched. From germline, CDR1 is LGHNA and CDR2 YNFKEQ. The CDR3: CASSYRLTSGSTYEQYF. CDR3 DNA: TGTGCCAGCAGTTACCGCTTAACTAGCGGGTCAACCTACGAGCAGTACTTC.

This clone ranks as large. This rearrangement joins TRBV5-4 to TRBJ2-7; D is unresolved. Between the trimmed V and J ends, which lost 0 bases and 4 bases, there was a span of 11 bases. CDR3 length: 14 amino acids. Germline CDR1 and CDR2: SGHNT and YYREEE (reference sequence). CDR3 DNA: TGTGCCAGCAGCTTGGGGTTGCAGGCTTACGAGCAGTACTTC. Its protein product is CASSLGLQAYEQYF.

For the CDR3, the DNA is TGTGCCAGCAGCTTAGGAGGGTCTAGCGGGATGAACGAGGAGCAGTACTTC. Encoded protein: CASSLGGSSGMNEEQYF. The gene calls are TRBV7-3 and TRBJ2-7; 9 bases map to TRBD2. V dropped 2 bases and J dropped 7; count of bases not matched to a gene: 15. This CDR3 is 17 amino acids long. Germline V gene lookup returns CDR1 SGHTA and CDR2 FQGTGA. The whole variable domain, filled in from reference TRBV7-3 and TRBJ2-7, reads GAGVSQTPSNKVTEKGKYVELRCDPISGHTALYWYRQSLGQGPEFLIYFQGTGAADDSGLPNDRFFAVRPEGSVSTLKIQRTERGDSAVYLCASSLGGSSGMNEEQYFGPGTRLTVT.

The CDR3 is CASSLGVDGGGEQFF. Written as DNA, the CDR3 is TGTGCCAGCAGCTTAGGGGTGGACGGGGGCGGTGAGCAGTTCTTC. The chain links TRBV11-2 to TRBJ2-1; the D gene could be TRBD1 or TRBD2 (6 bases each). V lost 1 base and J lost 9, with 16 bases in between. The germline V gene has CDR1 SGHAT and CDR2 FQNNGV. The CDR3 consists of 15 residues.

This sequence joins TRBV5-3 and TRBJ1-1; no clear D. TRBV5-3 is an open reading frame whose function is uncertain. Trimming removed 8 bases at V and 1 base at J, with 12 bases between. The CDR3 is 13 amino acids. Here the CDR3 reads CASSHEENTEAFF. The CDR3 region has the DNA TGTGCCAGCAGCCACGAGGAGAACACTGAAGCTTTCTTT.

This chain connects TRBV4-2 to TRBJ2-1; unclear D gene. V lost 1 base and J lost 8, with 18 bases in between. This CDR3 comprises 16 residues. Per germline, CDR1 LGHNA and CDR2 YNFKEQ. In DNA form, the CDR3 reads TGTGCCAGCAGCCAAGTTCCAGGCGTTATGGCCGATGAGCAGTTCTTC. Translating gives CASSQVPGVMADEQFF.

This chain joins TRBV11-2 and TRBJ2-1; 7 bases fit TRBD1. The trim removed 5 bases at V and 6 bases at J, leaving 10 bases unmatched. CDR1 and CDR2 from the germline V gene are SGHAT and FQNNGV. The CDR3 is 15 amino acids. CDR3 bases: TGTGCCAGCAGCCACGAGGTGGCAGGGGGCAATGAGCAGTTCTTC. Its protein product is CASSHEVAGGNEQFF.

This clone is large in the sample. The CDR3 sequence is CASSPNGASGSPDTGELFF. In nucleotides, the CDR3 is TGTGCCAGCAGCCCAAATGGGGCTAGCGGGAGTCCGGACACCGGGGAGCTGTTTTTT. The chain joins TRBV11-2 to TRBJ2-2; 10 bases are a match to TRBD2. V gave up 5 bases and J gave up 3 bases; unmatched junction bases: 15. CDR3 length equals 19 residues. In germline, CDR1 is SGHAT, CDR2 FQNNGV.

This clone is large. The chain recombines TRBV4-2 with TRBJ1-1; D is unclear. The germline V and J ends were trimmed by 0 bases and 0 bases, with 14 bases remaining between them. The CDR3 runs to 17 residues. From germline, CDR1 is LGHNA and CDR2 YNFKEQ. The CDR3 DNA follows: TGTGCCAGCAGCCAAGATCGAGGGAGATACATGAACACTGAAGCTTTCTTT. This codes for CASSQDRGRYMNTEAFF.

The rearrangement links TRBV7-2 to TRBJ2-2, with 13 bases that match TRBD2. Germline CDR1 and CDR2: SGHTA and FQGNSA. V lost 5 bases and J lost 6; bases outside the gene matches: 6. CDR3 length equals 16 residues. CDR3 region: CASSVGLAGVAGELFF. The CDR3, as DNA: TGTGCCAGCAGCGTAGGACTAGCGGGAGTAGCCGGGGAGCTGTTTTTT. Supplemented by reference TRBV7-2 and TRBJ2-2, the full variable domain reads GAGVSQSPSNKVTEKGKDVELRCDPISGHTALYWYRQSLGQGLEFLIYFQGNSAPDKSGLPSDRFSAERTGGSVSTLTIQRTQQEDSAVYLCASSVGLAGVAGELFFGEGSRLTVL.

The chain has TRBV27 and TRBJ2-7, with D hard to call. CDR1 is MNHEY, CDR2 SMNVEV, per germline (reference sequence). The V gene lost 5 bases and the J gene lost 2 bases, with 13 bases spanning the gap. This CDR3 spans 14 amino acids. The CDR3 spells CASSLLGSAYEQYF. The CDR3 DNA sequence: TGTGCCAGCAGTCTCCTTGGGTCCGCCTACGAGCAGTACTTC.

V and J are TRBV7-8 and TRBJ2-7, with D uncertain. The CDR3 extends over 11 amino acids. The V gene lost 2 bases and the J gene lost 3 bases, with 2 bases spanning the gap. CDR1 and CDR2 from the germline V gene are SGHVS and FQNEAQ. The CDR3 DNA reads as TGTGCCAGCAGCTTAAACTACGAGCAGTACTTC. It translates to CASSLNYEQYF.

The gene calls are TRBV7-3 and TRBJ1-1; D is perhaps TRBD1 (5 bases). V lost 5 bases and J 5 bases, leaving 12 bases between the germline ends. The CDR3 runs 13 residues. Germline CDR1 is SGHTA and CDR2 is FQGTGA. CDR3 nucleotides: TGTGCCAGCAGCGACGGGGCAGATACTGAAGCTTTCTTT. Its protein product is CASSDGADTEAFF.

This clone is termed medium-sized. This sequence joins TRBV4-2 and TRBJ1-1; possible D gene TRBD1, 5 bases. Germline CDR1 reads LGHNA; CDR2 reads YNFKEQ. The CDR3 covers 15 residues. V dropped 0 bases and J dropped 9 bases, with 17 bases sitting between them. The CDR3 DNA reads TGTGCCAGCAGCCAAGAACTCGGGACGTGGGGGAAAGCTTTCTTT. It is translated as CASSQELGTWGKAFF.

The chain combines TRBV28 with TRBJ2-3; D unresolved. V dropped 4 bases and J dropped 7 bases, with 12 bases sitting between them. Germline CDR1 is MDHEN and CDR2 is SYDVKM. There are 13 residues in the CDR3. For the CDR3, the DNA is TGTGCCAGCAGTTCATCCCAAGGGAATACGCAGTATTTT. This translates into CASSSSQGNTQYF. Supplemented by reference TRBV28 and TRBJ2-3, the full variable domain reads DVKVTQSSRYLVKRTGEKVFLECVQDMDHENMFWYRQDPGLGLRLIYFSYDVKMKEKGDIPEGYSVSREKKERFSLILESASTNQTSMYLCASSSSQGNTQYFGPGTRLTVL.

The chain joins TRBV9 to TRBJ2-7, with 8 bases matching TRBD1. The germline CDR1 and CDR2 sequences are SGDLS and YYNGEE. CDR3 length: 13 residues. Trimming removed 2 bases from V and 5 bases from J; junction bases left unmatched: 3. CDR3 sequence reads: CASSVQGANEQYF. The CDR3 region has the DNA TGTGCCAGCAGCGTCCAGGGGGCCAACGAGCAGTACTTC.

This clone showed up just a few times. V is TRBV9 and J is TRBJ2-1; D is unresolved. CDR1 is SGDLS, CDR2 YYNGEE, per germline. This CDR3 is 13 amino acids long. Trimming stripped 4 bases from V and 6 bases from J, with 11 bases between. The CDR3 spells CASSSVDGNEQFF. The CDR3 DNA sequence: TGTGCCAGCAGCTCGGTGGACGGCAATGAGCAGTTCTTC.

A word on this clone: Within the sample, other DNA sequences also encode this same CDR3. The V call is TRBV9, the J call TRBJ2-1; 8 bases agree with TRBD1. Looked up from germline, CDR1 is SGDLS and CDR2 is YYNGEE. V shed 2 bases and J 7 bases; nucleotides not matched to a gene: 2. The CDR3 loop spans 13 amino acids. The CDR3: CASSVQGANEQFF. The CDR3 coding sequence is TGTGCCAGCAGCGTGCAGGGGGCGAATGAGCAGTTCTTC.

The chain combines TRBV6-1 with TRBJ2-3; D tentatively fits TRBD1 or TRBD2 (5 bases each). The V and J ends lost 3 bases and 6 bases respectively, with 22 bases between them. The V gene's germline CDR1 is MNHNS and CDR2 SASEGT. This CDR3 is built from 17 residues. The CDR3 protein is CASSERTRDPLGDTQYF. The CDR3 nucleotides are TGTGCCAGCAGTGAGCGAACCCGGGACCCTCTGGGGGATACGCAGTATTTT.

This chain uses TRBV2 with TRBJ2-7; 9 bases align to TRBD1. CDR1 is SNHLY, CDR2 FYNNEI, per germline. This CDR3 is built from 17 residues. Unmatched junction bases numbered 21, after V lost 8 bases and J lost 7 bases. The CDR3 DNA reads TGTGCCAGCCACCATCTACCGGGACAGGGTCAAATAGGGGAGCAGTACTTC. Translated: CASHHLPGQGQIGEQYF.

Concerning this clone itself: Within the sample, other DNA sequences also encode this same CDR3. This chain connects TRBV7-3 to TRBJ2-5, with 8 bases lining up with TRBD2. J gave up 4 bases and V 2 bases, and 3 bases lay outside the gene matches. There are 14 residues in the CDR3. Germline V gene data show CDR1 as SGHTA and CDR2 as FQGTGA. Written as DNA, the CDR3 is TGTGCCAGCAGCTTAGCGGGAGGCCGAGAGACCCAGTACTTC. This sequence encodes CASSLAGGRETQYF. Complete variable domain (other parts from reference TRBV7-3 and TRBJ2-5): GAGVSQTPSNKVTEKGKYVELRCDPISGHTALYWYRQSLGQGPEFLIYFQGTGAADDSGLPNDRFFAVRPEGSVSTLKIQRTERGDSAVYLCASSLAGGRETQYFGPGTRLLVL.

This clone is termed large. The J gene is TRBJ2-7, the V gene TRBV6-1; tentatively, D is TRBD1 (6 bases). The CDR3 has 14 amino acids. V was pared by 6 bases and J by 2 bases, with 14 bases between. Germline CDR1 is MNHNS and CDR2 is SASEGT. The CDR3 sequence is CASRAWGQAYEQYF. As DNA, the CDR3 is TGTGCCAGCAGGGCCTGGGGACAAGCCTACGAGCAGTACTTC.

The chain combines TRBV7-7 with TRBJ1-4; D possibly corresponds to TRBD1 (6 bases). V was pared by 5 bases and J by 2 bases, with 9 bases between. The CDR3 runs 14 residues. Germline lookup yields CDR1 SSHAT and CDR2 FNYEAQ (reference sequence). DNA for the CDR3: TGTGCCAGCAGCACCGGGGGCACTAATGAAAAACTGTTTTTT. Protein product: CASSTGGTNEKLFF.

This clone has just one count. The chain carries TRBV7-6 and TRBJ2-7; 8 nucleotides line up with TRBD1. Germline values: CDR1 SGHVS, CDR2 FNYEAQ. This CDR3 is 13 amino acids long. J gave up 5 bases and V 5 bases, and 5 bases lay outside the gene matches. The CDR3 loop reads CASSTGTGHEQYF. The CDR3, as DNA: TGTGCCAGCAGCACCGGGACAGGCCACGAGCAGTACTTC.

As concerns this clone: Compared with germline, one end of the junction differs, possibly owing to a read error. V gene TRBV11-2 combines with J gene TRBJ2-5, with TRBD2 matching over 10 bases. Germline CDR1 reads SGHAT; CDR2 reads FQNNGV. This CDR3 region has 17 residues. The CDR3 DNA reads TGTGCCAGCAGCGTAGAGGTAGCAGCGGGAGGGGGGGAGACCCAGTACTTC. This translates into CASSVEVAAGGGETQYF.

This chain connects TRBV7-9 to TRBJ1-2; TRBD1 agrees at 9 bases. This CDR3 is built from 16 residues. Germline CDR1 is SEHNR and CDR2 is FQNEAQ (reference sequence). With V trimmed by 5 bases and J by 5 bases, 12 bases remained unmatched. The CDR3 protein is CASSQGSTGGAYGYTF. CDR3 sequence (DNA): TGTGCCAGCAGCCAAGGCTCTACAGGGGGCGCTTATGGCTACACCTTC.